A selection of T cell receptor beta chains follows, all from one sample in a study of siplizumab effects on memory and regulatory T cells. Profiling relied on immunoSEQ multiplex PCR, and the TCRdb table lists in-frame clones only, not all of them. The sample comprises about 8,600 clones, about 72% of which are singletons, and around 67% rests with the top ten. Specimen: effector memory CD8+ T cells sorted from blood. The receptors were sampled from a human donor in good health. Both conserved end residues are part of each CDR3. The D gene is left open where the match is weak. The listing skips clone size in some rows; elsewhere it reads once, few, many or a size class.

clone_size d_call j_call v_call cdr3_length cdr3_nt cdr3_aa
NA TRBD2 TRBJ2-7 TRBV10-1 15 TGCGCCAGCAGCGCCTCCGGGACTAGTCATTCCGAGCAGTACTTC CASSASGTSHSEQYF
NA NA TRBJ1-5 TRBV7-9 12 TGTGCCAGCAGCTATAGCAATCAGCCCCAGCATTTT CASSYSNQPQHF
NA NA TRBJ2-7 TRBV19 13 TGTGCCAGCCAAGAGGACAACTCCTACGAGCAGTACTTC CASQEDNSYEQYF
NA NA TRBJ1-1 TRBV7-9 14 TGTGCCAGCAGCTGTGAGGGGATGAACACTGAAGCTTTCTTT CASSCEGMNTEAFF
NA TRBD2 TRBJ2-5 TRBV4-2 15 TGTGCCAGCAGCCAAGAAGCGGGGGGGCAAGAGACCCAGTACTTC CASSQEAGGQETQYF
NA NA TRBJ2-1 TRBV5-3 13 TGTGCCAGAAGCTTGGCTAGCTACAATGAGCAGTTCTTC CARSLASYNEQFF
NA NA TRBJ2-7 TRBV13 12 TGTGCCAGCAGCTCTCGGCGCTACGAGCAGTACTTC CASSSRRYEQYF
NA TRBD2 TRBJ2-1 TRBV6-4 16 TGTGCCAGCAGTGAGGAACCTAGCGGGGGGTTTAGTGAGCAGTTCTTC CASSEEPSGGFSEQFF
NA NA TRBJ2-7 TRBV5-5 13 TGTGCCAGCAGCCAGGACAGCTCCTACGAGCAGTACTTC CASSQDSSYEQYF
NA TRBD2 TRBJ2-1 TRBV6-1 15 TGTGCCAGCAGTGAGAGTCTAGCGGGTTACAATGAGCAGTTCTTC CASSESLAGYNEQFF
NA NA TRBJ2-3 TRBV6-1 16 TGTGCCAGCAGTGACGAGGGACGCCCTAGCACAGATACGCAGTATTTT CASSDEGRPSTDTQYF
NA NA TRBJ2-5 TRBV5-6 15 TGTGCCAGCAGCTTGTGGGGTGGGGGAGAAGAGACCCAGTACTTC CASSLWGGGEETQYF
NA NA TRBJ1-2 TRBV5-1 12 TGCGCCAGCAGATCGGGAGGAGATGGCTACACCTTC CASRSGGDGYTF
NA TRBD1 TRBJ1-2 TRBV6-5 16 TGTGCCAGCAGTTTTGGTTACGGCCAGGGGGACTATGGCTACACCTTC CASSFGYGQGDYGYTF
few TRBD1 TRBJ1-2 TRBV7-9 17 TGTGCCAGCAGCTTAAATGTAGGGGGCGCCGGGGGCTATGGCTACACCTTC CASSLNVGGAGGYGYTF
NA TRBD1 TRBJ2-5 TRBV5-1 16 TGCGCCAGCAGCTTAGCCGGGACAGGGTCGGGGGAGACCCAGTACTTC CASSLAGTGSGETQYF
once NA TRBJ2-7 TRBV21-1 19 TGTGCCAGCAGCAAAGAGGCCCAGGGGGCCTACCAAAACCCCTACGAGCAGTACTTC CASSKEAQGAYQNPYEQYF
NA NA TRBJ1-6 TRBV6-4 13 TGTGCCAGCAGTGAGGGGGATAATTCACCCCTCCACTTT CASSEGDNSPLHF
NA NA TRBJ2-2 TRBV9 11 TGTGCCAGCAAAAACACCGGGGAGCTGTTTTTT CASKNTGELFF
NA NA TRBJ1-1 TRBV19 14 TGTGCCAGTAGTGCCTTGACAGGAAACCCTGAAGCTTTCTTT CASSALTGNPEAFF
medium-sized NA TRBJ2-1 TRBV11-2 15 TGTGCCAGCAGCCTCTGGAGCGGCCCTTACAATGAGCAGTTCTTC CASSLWSGPYNEQFF
NA NA TRBJ1-2 TRBV5-2 15 TGTGCCAGCAGCTACAGCGCCGGGACAGCTTATGGCTACACCTTC CASSYSAGTAYGYTF
NA NA TRBJ2-1 TRBV7-7 17 TGTGCTAGCAGCTTAGAGGAGGGGTCTAGCTCCTACAATGAGCAGTTCTTC CASSLEEGSSSYNEQFF
NA NA TRBJ1-2 TRBV5-8 12 TGTGCCAGCAGCTTGGCACAGTATGGCTACACCTTC CASSLAQYGYTF
few TRBD1 TRBJ2-1 TRBV6-4 15 TGTGCCAGCAGTGAAACAGGGGAAGGTTACAATGAGCAGTTCTTC CASSETGEGYNEQFF
NA TRBD1 TRBJ2-1 TRBV9 16 TGTGCCAGCAGCGTAGAAGGACAGGGGTATTACGGTGAGCAGTTCTTC CASSVEGQGYYGEQFF